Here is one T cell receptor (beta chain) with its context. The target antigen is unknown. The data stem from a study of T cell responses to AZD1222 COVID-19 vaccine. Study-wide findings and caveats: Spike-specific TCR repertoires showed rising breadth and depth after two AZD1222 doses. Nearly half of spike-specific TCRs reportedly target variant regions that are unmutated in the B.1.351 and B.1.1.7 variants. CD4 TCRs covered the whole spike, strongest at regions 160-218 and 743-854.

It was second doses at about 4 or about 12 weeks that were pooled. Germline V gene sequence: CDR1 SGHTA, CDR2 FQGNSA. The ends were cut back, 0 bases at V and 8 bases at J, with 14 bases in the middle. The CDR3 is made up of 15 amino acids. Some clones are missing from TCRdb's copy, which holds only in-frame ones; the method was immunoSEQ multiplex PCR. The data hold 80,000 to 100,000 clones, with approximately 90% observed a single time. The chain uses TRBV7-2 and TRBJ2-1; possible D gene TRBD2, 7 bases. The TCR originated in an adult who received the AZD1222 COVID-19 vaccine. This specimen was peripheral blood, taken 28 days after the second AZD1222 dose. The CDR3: CASSLAGGAWDEQFF. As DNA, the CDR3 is TGTGCCAGCAGCTTAGCAGGGGGGGCCTGGGATGAGCAGTTCTTC.